The clone carrying this T cell receptor (beta chain) was picked up one time. Its antigen is unidentified. These data belong to a study of cytomegalovirus exposure and HLA in healthy donors. Across the study: Sequencing of approximately 190 million T cells in an earlier analysis found around 120 million unique TCR beta sequences.

CDR3 length: 14 amino acids. Germline loops: CDR1 MDHEN, CDR2 SYDVKM. Deletions cut 2 bases from V and 0 bases from J, with 6 bases between. Findings and caveats of the study: The likely explanation for a cluster of highly shared sequence variants was sequencing artifact. Reports described diagnosis of cytomegalovirus status by the classifier as highly specific and sensitive. The only immune exposure information that was available was CMV serostatus.

Vbeta (60) and Jbeta (13) primers were used in the PCR. The protocol was immunoSEQ multiplex PCR, while the TCRdb copy is restricted to in-frame clones and leaves out a portion. The sample comprises 120,000 to 150,000 clones, roughly 78% of which are singletons, and approximately 3.2% rests with the top ten. This TCR was sampled from a man younger than 30 in good health and CMV-seropositive. V is TRBV28 and J is TRBJ2-3; tentative D call: TRBD2 (5 bases). Material: PBMCs. The CDR3 spells CASSLEGSTDTQYF. DNA for the CDR3: TGTGCCAGCAGTTTAGAGGGTAGCACAGATACGCAGTATTTT.